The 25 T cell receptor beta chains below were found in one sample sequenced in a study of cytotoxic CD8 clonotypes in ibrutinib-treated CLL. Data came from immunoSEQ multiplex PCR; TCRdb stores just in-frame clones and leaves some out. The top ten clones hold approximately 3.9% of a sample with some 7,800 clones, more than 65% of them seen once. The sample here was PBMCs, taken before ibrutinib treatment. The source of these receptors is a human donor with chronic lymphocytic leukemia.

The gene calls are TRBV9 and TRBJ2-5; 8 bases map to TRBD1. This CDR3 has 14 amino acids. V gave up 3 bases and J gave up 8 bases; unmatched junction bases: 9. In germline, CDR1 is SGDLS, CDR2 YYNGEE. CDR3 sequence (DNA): TGTGCCAGCAGCGGCCAAGGAGGGACAGGAACCCAGTACTTC. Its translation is CASSGQGGTGTQYF. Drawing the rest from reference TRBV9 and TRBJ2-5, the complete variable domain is DSGVTQTPKHLITATGQRVTLRCSPRSGDLSVYWYQQSLDQGLQFLIQYYNGEERAKGNILERFSAQQFPDLHSELNLSSLELGDSALYFCASSGQGGTGTQYFGPGTRLLVL.

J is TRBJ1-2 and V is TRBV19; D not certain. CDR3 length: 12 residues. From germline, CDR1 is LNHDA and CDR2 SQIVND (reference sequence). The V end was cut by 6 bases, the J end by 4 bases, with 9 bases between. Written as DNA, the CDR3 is TGTGCCAGTAGAGGGAGACTCTATGGCTACACCTTC. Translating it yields CASRGRLYGYTF. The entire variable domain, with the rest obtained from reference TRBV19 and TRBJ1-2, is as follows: DGGITQSPKYLFRKEGQNVTLSCEQNLNHDAMYWYRQDPGQGLRLIYYSQIVNDFQKGDIAEGYSVSREKKESFPLTVTSAQKNPTAFYLCASRGRLYGYTFGSGTRLTVV.

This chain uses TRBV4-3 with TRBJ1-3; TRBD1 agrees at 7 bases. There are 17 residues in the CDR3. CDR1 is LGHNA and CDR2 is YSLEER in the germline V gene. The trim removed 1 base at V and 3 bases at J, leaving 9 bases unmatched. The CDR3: CASSQVLFQGDGNTIYF. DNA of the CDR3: TGCGCCAGCAGCCAAGTTTTGTTCCAGGGGGATGGAAACACCATATATTTT.

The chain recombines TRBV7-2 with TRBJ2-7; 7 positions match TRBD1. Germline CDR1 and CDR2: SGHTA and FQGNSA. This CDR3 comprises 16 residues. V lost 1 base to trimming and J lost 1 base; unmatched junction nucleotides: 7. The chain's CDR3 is CASSLGGTALSYEQYF. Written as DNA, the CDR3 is TGTGCCAGCAGCTTAGGGGGGACAGCGCTATCCTACGAGCAGTACTTC.

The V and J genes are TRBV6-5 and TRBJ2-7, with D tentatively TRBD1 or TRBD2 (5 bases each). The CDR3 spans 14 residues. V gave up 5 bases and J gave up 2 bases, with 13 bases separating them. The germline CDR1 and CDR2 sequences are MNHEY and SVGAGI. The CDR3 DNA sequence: TGTGCCAGCAGTCTCGTGGGGGAGACCTACGAGCAGTACTTC. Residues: CASSLVGETYEQYF.

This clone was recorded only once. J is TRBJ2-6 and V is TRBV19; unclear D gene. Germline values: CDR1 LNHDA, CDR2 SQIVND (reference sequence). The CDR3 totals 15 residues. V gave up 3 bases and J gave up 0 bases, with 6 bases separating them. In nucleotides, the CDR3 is TGTGCCAGTAGTATTGACTTCTCTGGGGCCAACGTCCTGACTTTC. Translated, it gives CASSIDFSGANVLTF.

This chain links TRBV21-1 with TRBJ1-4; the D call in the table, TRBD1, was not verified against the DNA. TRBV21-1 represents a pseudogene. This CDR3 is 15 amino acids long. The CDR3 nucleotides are TGTGCCAGCAGGGGACAGACCAATGAGCCCGAAAAACTGTTTTTT. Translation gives CASRGQTNEPEKLFF.

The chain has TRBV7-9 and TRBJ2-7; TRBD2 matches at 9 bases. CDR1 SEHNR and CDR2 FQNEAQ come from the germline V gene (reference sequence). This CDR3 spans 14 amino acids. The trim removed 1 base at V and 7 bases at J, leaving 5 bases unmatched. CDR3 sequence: CASSLGGLAREQYF. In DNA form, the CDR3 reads TGTGCCAGCAGCTTAGGTGGACTAGCGAGGGAGCAGTACTTC. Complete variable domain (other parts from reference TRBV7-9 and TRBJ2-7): DTGVSQNPRHKITKRGQNVTFRCDPISEHNRLYWYRQTLGQGPEFLTYFQNEAQLEKSRLLSDRFSAERPKGSFSTLEIQRTEQGDSAMYLCASSLGGLAREQYFGPGTRLTVT.

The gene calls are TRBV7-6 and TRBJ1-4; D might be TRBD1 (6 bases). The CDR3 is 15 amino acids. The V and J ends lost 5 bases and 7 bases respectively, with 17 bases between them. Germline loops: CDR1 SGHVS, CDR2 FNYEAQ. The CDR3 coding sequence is TGTGCCAGCAGCCTGGAGACAGGAGGGGGTGAAAAACTGTTTTTT. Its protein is CASSLETGGGEKLFF.

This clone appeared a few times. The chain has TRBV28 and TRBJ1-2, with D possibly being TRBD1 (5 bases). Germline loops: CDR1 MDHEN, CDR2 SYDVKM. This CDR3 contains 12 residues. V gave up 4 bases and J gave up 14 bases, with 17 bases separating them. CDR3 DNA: TGTGCCAGCAGTTCCGAAGGGGTAAGGTCTACCTTC. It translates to CASSSEGVRSTF.

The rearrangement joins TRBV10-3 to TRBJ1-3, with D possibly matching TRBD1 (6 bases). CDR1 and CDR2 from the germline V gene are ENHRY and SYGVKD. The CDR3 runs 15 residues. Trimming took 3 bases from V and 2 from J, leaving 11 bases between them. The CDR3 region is CAISERGTPGNTIYF. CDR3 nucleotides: TGTGCCATCAGTGAAAGGGGGACCCCTGGAAACACCATATATTTT.

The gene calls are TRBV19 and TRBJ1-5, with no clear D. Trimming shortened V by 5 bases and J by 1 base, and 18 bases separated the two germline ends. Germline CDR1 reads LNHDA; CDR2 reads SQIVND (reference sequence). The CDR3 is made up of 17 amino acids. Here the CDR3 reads CASSYYGLVGSNQPQHF. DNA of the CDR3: TGTGCCAGTAGTTACTACGGCCTCGTTGGGAGCAATCAGCCCCAGCATTTT.

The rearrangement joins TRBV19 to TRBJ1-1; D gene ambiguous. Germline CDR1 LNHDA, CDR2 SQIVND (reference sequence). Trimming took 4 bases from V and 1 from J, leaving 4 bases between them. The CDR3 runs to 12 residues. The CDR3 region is CASSNRNTEAFF. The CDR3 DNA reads TGTGCCAGTAGTAACAGGAACACTGAAGCTTTCTTT.

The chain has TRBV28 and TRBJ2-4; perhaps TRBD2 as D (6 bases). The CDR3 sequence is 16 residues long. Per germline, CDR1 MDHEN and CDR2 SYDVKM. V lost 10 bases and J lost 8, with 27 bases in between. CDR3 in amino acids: CATTVSTRGFRDIQYF. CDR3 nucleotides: TGTGCCACCACAGTTTCGACCCGGGGGTTTAGGGACATTCAGTACTTC.

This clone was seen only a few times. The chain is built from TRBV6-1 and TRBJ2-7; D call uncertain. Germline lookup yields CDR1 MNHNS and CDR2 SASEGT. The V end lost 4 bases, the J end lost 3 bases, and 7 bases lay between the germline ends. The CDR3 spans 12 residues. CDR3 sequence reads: CASSAGSYEQYF. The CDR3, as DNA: TGTGCCAGCAGTGCAGGTAGCTACGAGCAGTACTTC.

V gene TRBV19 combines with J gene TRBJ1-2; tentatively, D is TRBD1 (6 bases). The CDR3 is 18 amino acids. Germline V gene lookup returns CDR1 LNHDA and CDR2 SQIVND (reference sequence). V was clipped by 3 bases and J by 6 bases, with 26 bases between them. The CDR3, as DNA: TGTGCCAGTAGTATTGGTTTCGGACAGAGTTTATCGGCGAATGGCTACACCTTC. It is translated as CASSIGFGQSLSANGYTF.

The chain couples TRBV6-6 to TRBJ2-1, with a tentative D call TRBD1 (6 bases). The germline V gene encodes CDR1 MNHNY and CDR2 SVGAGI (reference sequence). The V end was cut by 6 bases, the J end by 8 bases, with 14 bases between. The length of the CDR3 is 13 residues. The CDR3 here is CASRRDRWDEQFF. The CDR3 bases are TGTGCCAGCAGAAGAGACAGGTGGGATGAGCAGTTCTTC.

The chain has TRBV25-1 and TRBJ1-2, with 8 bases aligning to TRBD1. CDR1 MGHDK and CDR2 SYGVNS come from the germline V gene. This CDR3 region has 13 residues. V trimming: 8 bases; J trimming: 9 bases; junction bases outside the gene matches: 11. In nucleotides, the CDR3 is TGTGCCAGCGCCAAGACAGGGGTTGGGAGCTACACCTTC. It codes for CASAKTGVGSYTF.

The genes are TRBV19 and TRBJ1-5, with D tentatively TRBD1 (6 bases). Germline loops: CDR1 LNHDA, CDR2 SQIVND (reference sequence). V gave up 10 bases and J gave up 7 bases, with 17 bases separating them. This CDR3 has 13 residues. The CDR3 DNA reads TGTGCCACCGCAGGGGATCACGGGCAGCCCCAGCATTTT. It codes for CATAGDHGQPQHF.

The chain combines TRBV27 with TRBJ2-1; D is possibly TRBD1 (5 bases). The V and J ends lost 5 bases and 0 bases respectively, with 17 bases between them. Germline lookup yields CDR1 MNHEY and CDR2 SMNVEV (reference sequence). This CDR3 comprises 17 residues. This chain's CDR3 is CASSPPPRQGSYNEQFF. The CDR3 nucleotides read TGTGCCAGCAGTCCGCCCCCCCGGCAGGGCTCCTACAATGAGCAGTTCTTC.

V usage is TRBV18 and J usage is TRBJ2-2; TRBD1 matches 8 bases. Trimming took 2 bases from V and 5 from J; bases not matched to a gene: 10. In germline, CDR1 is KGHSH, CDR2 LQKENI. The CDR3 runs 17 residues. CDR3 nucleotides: TGTGCCAGCTCACCAAACCCCGGGACAGGAGGGACCGGGGAGCTGTTTTTT. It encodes CASSPNPGTGGTGELFF.

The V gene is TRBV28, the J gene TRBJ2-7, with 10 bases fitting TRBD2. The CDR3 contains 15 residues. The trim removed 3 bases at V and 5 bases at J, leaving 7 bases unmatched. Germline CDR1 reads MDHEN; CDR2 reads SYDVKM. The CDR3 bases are TGTGCCAGCAGTTTGGCAGCGGGGGGGTCCCACGAGCAGTACTTC. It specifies CASSLAAGGSHEQYF.

The CDR3 reads CAWSAASGGVHYEQYF. The CDR3 DNA follows: TGTGCCTGGAGTGCGGCTAGCGGGGGGGTTCACTACGAGCAGTACTTC. The chain couples TRBV30 to TRBJ2-7, with 12 bases identical to TRBD2. Germline loops: CDR1 GTSNPN, CDR2 SVGIG (reference sequence). The CDR3 spans 16 residues. J lost 3 bases, V lost 1 base, and 7 bases had no gene match. The full variable domain, its missing parts supplied by reference TRBV30 and TRBJ2-7, is SQTIHQWPATLVQPVGSPLSLECTVEGTSNPNLYWYRQAAGRGLQLLFYSVGIGQISSEVPQNLSASRPQDRQFILSSKKLLLSDSGFYLCAWSAASGGVHYEQYFGPGTRLTVT.

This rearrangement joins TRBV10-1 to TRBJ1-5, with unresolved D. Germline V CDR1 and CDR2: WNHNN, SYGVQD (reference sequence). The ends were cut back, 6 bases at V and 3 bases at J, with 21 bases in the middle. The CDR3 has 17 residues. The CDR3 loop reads CASSGRVGTFDNQPQHF. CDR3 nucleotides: TGCGCCAGCAGCGGGAGGGTGGGTACTTTTGACAATCAGCCCCAGCATTTT.

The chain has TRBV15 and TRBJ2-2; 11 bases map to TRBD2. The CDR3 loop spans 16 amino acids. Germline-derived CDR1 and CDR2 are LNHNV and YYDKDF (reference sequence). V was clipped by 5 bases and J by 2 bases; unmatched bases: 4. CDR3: CATSPTSGANTGELFF. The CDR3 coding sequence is TGTGCCACCAGCCCGACTAGCGGGGCCAACACCGGGGAGCTGTTTTTT.